What follows describes a single TCR beta chain. The ends were cut back, 5 bases at V and 0 bases at J, with 5 bases in the middle. The CDR3 extends over 12 amino acids. Germline V gene sequence: CDR1 SGHTA, CDR2 FQGNSA. The data were produced by immunoSEQ multiplex PCR, yet TCRdb's version contains in-frame clones alone and is incomplete. The sample yields 75,000 to 95,000 clones, roughly 90% seen once. Autoimmune disease history or systemic immunosuppression disqualified patients. This entry is derived from a study of OX40 agonist ivuxolimab in advanced cancers. Across the study: Ivuxolimab, an antibody acting as an agonist of OX40 (CD134), was used to treat patients.

The receptor comes from an adult with an advanced solid tumor such as melanoma, head and neck, liver or kidney cancer. The sequences come from CD4+ or CD8+ T cells sorted from blood, collected in a trial of the OX40 agonist ivuxolimab. The rearrangement uses TRBV7-2 and TRBJ2-7; TRBD2 is a possible D gene (5 bases). The CDR3 reads CASSTSSYEQYF. CDR3 DNA: TGTGCCAGCAGCACTAGCTCCTACGAGCAGTACTTC.